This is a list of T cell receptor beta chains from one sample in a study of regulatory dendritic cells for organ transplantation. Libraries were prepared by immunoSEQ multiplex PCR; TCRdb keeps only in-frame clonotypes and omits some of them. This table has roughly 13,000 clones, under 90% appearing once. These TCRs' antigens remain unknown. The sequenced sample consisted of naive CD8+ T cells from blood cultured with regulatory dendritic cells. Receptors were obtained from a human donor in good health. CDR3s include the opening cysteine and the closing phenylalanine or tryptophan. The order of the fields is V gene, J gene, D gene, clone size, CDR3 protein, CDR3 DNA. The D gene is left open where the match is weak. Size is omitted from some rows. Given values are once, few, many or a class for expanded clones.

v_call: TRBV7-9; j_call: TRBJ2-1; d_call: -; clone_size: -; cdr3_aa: CAGGVALPTYNEQFF; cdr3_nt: TGTGCCGGAGGGGTAGCGCTCCCGACCTACAATGAGCAGTTCTTC
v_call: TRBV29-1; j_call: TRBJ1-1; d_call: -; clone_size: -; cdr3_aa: CSGSSNTEAFF; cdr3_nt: TGCAGCGGATCCTCGAACACTGAAGCTTTCTTT
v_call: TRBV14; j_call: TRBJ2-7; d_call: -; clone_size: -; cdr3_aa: CASSQPEGTYYEQYF; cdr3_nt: TGTGCCAGCAGCCAACCTGAGGGAACTTACTACGAGCAGTACTTC
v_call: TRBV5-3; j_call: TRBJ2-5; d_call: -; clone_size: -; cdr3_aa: CAIPSGQETQYF; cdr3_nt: TGTGCCATCCCGTCGGGGCAAGAGACCCAGTACTTC
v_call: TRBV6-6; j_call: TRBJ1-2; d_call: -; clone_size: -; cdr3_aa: CASSYSPAAPRVGYTF; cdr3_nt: TGTGCCAGCAGTTACTCCCCGGCGGCGCCGCGGGTGGGCTACACCTTC
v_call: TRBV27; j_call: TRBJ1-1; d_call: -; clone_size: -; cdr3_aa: CASSPSGSSTEAFF; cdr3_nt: TGTGCCAGCAGCCCGTCGGGGAGTAGCACTGAAGCTTTCTTT
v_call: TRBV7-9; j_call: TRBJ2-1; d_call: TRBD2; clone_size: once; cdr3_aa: CASTGGEQVYNEQFF; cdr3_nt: TGTGCCAGCACCGGGGGGGAACAGGTCTACAATGAGCAGTTCTTC
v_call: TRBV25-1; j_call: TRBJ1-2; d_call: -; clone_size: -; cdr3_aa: CASNTGSGYTF; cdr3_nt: TGTGCCAGCAACACAGGGAGCGGCTACACCTTC
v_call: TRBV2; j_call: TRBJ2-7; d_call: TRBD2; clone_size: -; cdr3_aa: CASSQKTSGGAYEQYF; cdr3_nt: TGTGCCAGCAGTCAGAAGACTAGCGGAGGGGCCTACGAGCAGTACTTC
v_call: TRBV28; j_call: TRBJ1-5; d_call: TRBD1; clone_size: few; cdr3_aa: CASKWGTGPGGAQHF; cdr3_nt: TGTGCCAGCAAGTGGGGGACAGGGCCCGGGGGAGCCCAGCATTTT
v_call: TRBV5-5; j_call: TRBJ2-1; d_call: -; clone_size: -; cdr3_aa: CASSLVYNEQFF; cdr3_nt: TGTGCCAGCAGCCTAGTCTACAATGAGCAGTTCTTC
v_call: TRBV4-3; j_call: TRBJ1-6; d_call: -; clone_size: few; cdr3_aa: CASSQDGQSSYNSPLHF; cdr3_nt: TGCGCCAGCAGCCAAGATGGGCAGAGCTCCTATAATTCACCCCTCCACTTT
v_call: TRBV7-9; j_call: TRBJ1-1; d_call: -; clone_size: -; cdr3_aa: CASSLVGWTEAFF; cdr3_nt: TGTGCCAGCAGCCTCGTGGGCTGGACTGAAGCTTTCTTT
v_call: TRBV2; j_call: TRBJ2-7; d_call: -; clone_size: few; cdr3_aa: CASFAGDEQYF; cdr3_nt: TGTGCCAGCTTCGCTGGTGACGAGCAGTACTTC
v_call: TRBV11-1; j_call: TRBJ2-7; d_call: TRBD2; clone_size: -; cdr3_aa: CASRSGTGGADEQYF; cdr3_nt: TGTGCCAGCAGATCCGGGACGGGGGGTGCCGACGAGCAGTACTTC
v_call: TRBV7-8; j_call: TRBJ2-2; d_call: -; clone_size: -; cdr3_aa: CASMGDRNTGELFF; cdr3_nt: TGTGCCAGCATGGGGGATCGGAACACCGGGGAGCTGTTTTTT
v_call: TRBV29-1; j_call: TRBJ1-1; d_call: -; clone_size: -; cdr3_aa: CSVEMGRYEAFF; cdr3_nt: TGCAGCGTTGAAATGGGTCGGTATGAAGCTTTCTTT
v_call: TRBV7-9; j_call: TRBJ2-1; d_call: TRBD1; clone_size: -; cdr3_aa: CASSLGTGPFEQFF; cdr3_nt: TGTGCCAGCAGCTTAGGGACAGGTCCATTTGAGCAGTTCTTC
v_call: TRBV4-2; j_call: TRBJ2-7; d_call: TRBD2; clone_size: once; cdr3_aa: CASSLGTSGRYEQYF; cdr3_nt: TGTGCCAGCAGCCTCGGGACTAGCGGGAGGTACGAGCAGTACTTC
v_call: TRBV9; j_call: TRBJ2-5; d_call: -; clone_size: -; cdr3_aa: CASSPYVVRREGETRYF; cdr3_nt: TGTGCCAGCAGCCCATATGTAGTCCGCCGAGAGGGAGAGACCCGGTACTTC
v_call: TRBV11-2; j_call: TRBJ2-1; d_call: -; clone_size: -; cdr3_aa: CASSQLPGIEQFF; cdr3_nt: TGTGCCAGCAGCCAATTACCGGGGATCGAGCAGTTCTTC
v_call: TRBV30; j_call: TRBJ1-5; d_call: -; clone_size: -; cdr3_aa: CAWSGGHSNQPQHF; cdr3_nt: TGTGCCTGGAGTGGCGGACATAGCAATCAGCCCCAGCATTTT
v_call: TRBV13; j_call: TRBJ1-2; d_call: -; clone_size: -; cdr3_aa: CASSLGADGYTF; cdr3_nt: TGTGCCAGCAGCTTAGGGGCTGATGGCTACACCTTC
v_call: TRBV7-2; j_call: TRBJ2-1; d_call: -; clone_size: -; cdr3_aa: CASSLNSGIYNEQFF; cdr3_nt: TGTGCCAGCAGCTTAAACAGCGGAATCTACAATGAGCAGTTCTTC
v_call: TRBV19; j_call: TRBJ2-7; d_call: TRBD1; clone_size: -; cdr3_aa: CASSIGQGAYEQYF; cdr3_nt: TGTGCCAGTAGTATCGGACAGGGGGCCTACGAGCAGTACTTC
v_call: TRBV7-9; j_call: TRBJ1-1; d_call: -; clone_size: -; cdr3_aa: CASSLAGRNTEAFF; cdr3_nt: TGTGCCAGCAGCTTAGCGGGTAGGAACACTGAAGCTTTCTTT
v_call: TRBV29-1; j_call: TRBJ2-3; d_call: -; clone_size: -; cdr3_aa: CSTRVRGSTDTQYF; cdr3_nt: TGCAGCACCCGGGTACGGGGTAGCACAGATACGCAGTATTTT
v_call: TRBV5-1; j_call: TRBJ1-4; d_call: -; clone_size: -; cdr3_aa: CASSFLGALNEKLFF; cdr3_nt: TGCGCCAGCAGCTTCTTGGGGGCCCTAAATGAAAAACTGTTTTTT
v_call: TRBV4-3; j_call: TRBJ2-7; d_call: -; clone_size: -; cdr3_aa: CASSQEGTGSYEQYF; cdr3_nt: TGCGCCAGCAGCCAAGAAGGCACAGGGTCCTACGAGCAGTACTTC